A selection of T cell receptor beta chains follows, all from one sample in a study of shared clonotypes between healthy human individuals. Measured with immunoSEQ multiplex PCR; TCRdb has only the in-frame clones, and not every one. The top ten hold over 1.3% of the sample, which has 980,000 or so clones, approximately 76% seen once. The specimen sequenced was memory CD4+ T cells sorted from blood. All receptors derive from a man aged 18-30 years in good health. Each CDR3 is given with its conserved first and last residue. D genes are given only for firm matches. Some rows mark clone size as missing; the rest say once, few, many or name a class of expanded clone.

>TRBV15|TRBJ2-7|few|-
CATSAYGGRYEQYF
TGTGCCACCAGCGCCTATGGAGGGAGATACGAGCAGTACTTC
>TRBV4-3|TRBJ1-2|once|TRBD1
CASSQDHRGQGYTF
TGCGCCAGCAGCCAAGACCACAGGGGGCAAGGATACACCTTC
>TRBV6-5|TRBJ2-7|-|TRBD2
CASSSGLAEQYF
TGTGCCAGCAGCTCCGGACTAGCGGAGCAGTACTTC
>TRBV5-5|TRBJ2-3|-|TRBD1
CASSLQQGRDTQYF
TGTGCCAGCAGCTTGCAACAGGGGAGAGATACGCAGTATTTT
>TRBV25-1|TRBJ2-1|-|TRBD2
CASSGRTSGTGNEQFF
TGTGCCAGCAGTGGCCGGACTAGCGGGACGGGAAATGAGCAGTTCTTC
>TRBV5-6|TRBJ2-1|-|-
CASSPSWSYNEQFF
TGTGCCAGCAGCCCGTCATGGTCCTACAATGAGCAGTTCTTC
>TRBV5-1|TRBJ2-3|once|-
CASSLEGSAQYF
TGCGCCAGCAGCTTGGAAGGGTCTGCGCAGTATTTT
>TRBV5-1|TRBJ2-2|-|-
CASSFERGNTGELFF
TGCGCCAGCAGCTTTGAAAGGGGCAACACCGGGGAGCTGTTTTTT
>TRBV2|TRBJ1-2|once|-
CASSEGEYGYTF
TGTGCCAGCAGTGAGGGCGAATATGGCTACACCTTC
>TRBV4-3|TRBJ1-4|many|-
CASSQEGTANEKLFF
TGCGCCAGCAGCCAAGAGGGGACGGCTAATGAAAAACTGTTTTTT
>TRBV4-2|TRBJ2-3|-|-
CASSRTAVSTDTQYF
TGTGCCAGCAGCCGGACGGCGGTCAGCACAGATACGCAGTATTTT
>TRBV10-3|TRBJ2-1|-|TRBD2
CAIRESGTTGSYNEQFF
TGTGCCATCAGAGAAAGCGGGACTACGGGGTCCTACAATGAGCAGTTCTTC
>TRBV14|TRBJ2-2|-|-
CASSQGGAPNTGELFF
TGTGCCAGCAGCCAAGGAGGGGCCCCGAACACCGGGGAGCTGTTTTTT
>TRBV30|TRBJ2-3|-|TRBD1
CAWSRQGMRTDTQYF
TGTGCCTGGAGTCGACAGGGGATGAGGACAGATACGCAGTATTTT
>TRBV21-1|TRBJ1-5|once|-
CASSKARTGGRPQHF
TGTGCCAGCAGCAAAGCGCGAACGGGAGGTAGGCCCCAGCATTTT
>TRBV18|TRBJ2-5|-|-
CASSPPGMAQYF
TGTGCCAGCTCACCCCCGGGGATGGCCCAGTACTTC
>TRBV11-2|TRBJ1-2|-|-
CASSLGEVYGYTF
TGTGCCAGCAGCTTGGGGGAGGTCTATGGCTACACCTTC
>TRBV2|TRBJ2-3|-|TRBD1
CASSGQGASDAQYF
TGTGCCAGCAGTGGACAGGGGGCGAGTGATGCGCAGTATTTT
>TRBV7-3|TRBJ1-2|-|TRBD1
CASSRNPGQGLDGYTF
TGTGCCAGCAGCCGAAATCCGGGACAGGGGCTGGATGGCTACACCTTC
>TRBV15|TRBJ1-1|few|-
CATSRSRDPDAFF
TGTGCCACCAGCAGATCCCGGGACCCCGACGCTTTCTTT
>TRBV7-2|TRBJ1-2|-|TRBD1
CASSPRDTGASGYTF
TGTGCCAGCAGCCCCAGGGACACAGGGGCCTCTGGCTACACCTTC
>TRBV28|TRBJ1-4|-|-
CASSGAGGASEKLFF
TGTGCCAGCAGCGGTGCCGGAGGGGCCAGTGAAAAACTGTTTTTT
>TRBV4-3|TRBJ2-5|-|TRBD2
CASSQDLASGTGETQYF
TGCGCCAGCAGCCAAGATCTGGCTAGCGGGACTGGGGAGACCCAGTACTTC
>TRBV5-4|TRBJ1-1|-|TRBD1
CASSWDRGNTEAFF
TGTGCCAGCAGTTGGGACAGGGGGAACACTGAAGCTTTCTTT
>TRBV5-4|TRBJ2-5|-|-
CASSFNTQETQYF
TGTGCCAGCAGCTTCAACACTCAAGAGACCCAGTACTTC
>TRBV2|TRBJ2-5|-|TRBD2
CASTGLASETQYF
TGTGCCAGCACGGGACTAGCGTCGGAGACCCAGTACTTC
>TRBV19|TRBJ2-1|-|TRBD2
CASSRLAGGPVVEQFF
TGTGCCAGTAGTAGGTTAGCGGGAGGGCCGGTAGTTGAGCAGTTCTTC
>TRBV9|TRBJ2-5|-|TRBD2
CASSVETSGGPKTQYF
TGTGCCAGCAGCGTTGAGACTAGCGGGGGCCCCAAGACCCAGTACTTC
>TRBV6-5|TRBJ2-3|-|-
CASSTQDTQYF
TGTGCCAGCAGTACCCAAGATACGCAGTATTTT
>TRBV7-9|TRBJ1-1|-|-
CASSSEMNTEAFF
TGTGCCAGCAGCTCCGAAATGAACACTGAAGCTTTCTTT
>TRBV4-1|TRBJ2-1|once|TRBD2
CASSQAGGTSGDPSYNEQFF
TGCGCCAGCAGCCAAGCCGGGGGGACTAGCGGGGACCCCTCCTACAATGAGCAGTTCTTC
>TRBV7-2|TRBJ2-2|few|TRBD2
CASSLAGLAGGTGELFF
TGTGCCAGCAGCTTAGCTGGGCTAGCGGGAGGCACCGGGGAGCTGTTTTTT
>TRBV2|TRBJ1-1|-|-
CASSPPVGVENTEAFF
TGTGCCAGCAGCCCCCCGGTAGGGGTGGAGAACACTGAAGCTTTCTTT
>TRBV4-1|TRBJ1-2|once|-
CASSHPPGRRENGYTF
TGCGCCAGCAGCCACCCCCCGGGACGTAGGGAGAATGGCTACACCTTC
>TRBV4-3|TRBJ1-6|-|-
CASSRDSNSPLHF
TGCGCCAGCAGCCGCGACAGTAATTCACCCCTCCACTTT
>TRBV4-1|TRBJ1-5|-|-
CASSQEVRARVDQPQHF
TGCGCCAGCAGCCAAGAAGTTCGGGCCCGGGTGGATCAGCCCCAGCATTTT
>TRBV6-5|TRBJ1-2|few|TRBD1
CASINRGLSGGYTF
TGTGCCAGCATCAACAGGGGGCTTTCGGGAGGCTACACCTTC
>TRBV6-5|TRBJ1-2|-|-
CASRLPGLHGYTF
TGTGCCAGCAGACTTCCGGGGCTGCATGGCTACACCTTC
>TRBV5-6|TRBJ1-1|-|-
CASNPGRRDTEAFF
TGTGCCAGCAACCCGGGACGACGGGACACTGAAGCTTTCTTT
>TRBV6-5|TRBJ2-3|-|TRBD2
CASSLAGRTDTQYF
TGTGCCAGCAGTTTAGCGGGAAGAACAGATACGCAGTATTTT
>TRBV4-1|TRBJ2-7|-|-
CASSNGGGISYEQYF
TGCGCCAGCAGCAATGGTGGCGGGATCTCCTACGAGCAGTACTTC
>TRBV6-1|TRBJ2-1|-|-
CASNTRGRLNEQFF
TGTGCCAGCAATACCAGGGGACGGTTGAATGAGCAGTTCTTC
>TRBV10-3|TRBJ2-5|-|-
CAMAVQGNSKTQYF
TGTGCCATGGCCGTACAGGGTAATTCAAAGACCCAGTACTTC
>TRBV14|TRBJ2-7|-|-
CASSRGDRRGEQYF
TGTGCCAGCAGCCGGGGGGACCGAAGGGGCGAGCAGTACTTC
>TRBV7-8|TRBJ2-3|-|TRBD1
CASSRRGRQGRDTSTDTQYF
TGTGCCAGCAGCCGACGGGGCAGACAGGGTAGAGACACTAGCACAGATACGCAGTATTTT
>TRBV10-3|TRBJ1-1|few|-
CAITLGLDNTEAFF
TGTGCCATCACACTCGGGCTGGATAACACTGAAGCTTTCTTT
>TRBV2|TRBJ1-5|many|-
CASSESGVQPQHF
TGTGCCAGCAGTGAGTCAGGGGTCCAGCCCCAGCATTTT
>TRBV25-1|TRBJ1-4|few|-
CASSPSQGPNEKLFF
TGTGCCAGCAGCCCAAGCCAGGGGCCTAATGAAAAACTGTTTTTT
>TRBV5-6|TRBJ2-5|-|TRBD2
CASSSPRSSGAETQYF
TGTGCCAGCAGCTCCCCCCGATCCAGCGGGGCGGAGACCCAGTACTTC
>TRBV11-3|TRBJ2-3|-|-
CASSGHTDTQYF
TGTGCCAGCAGCGGTCACACAGATACGCAGTATTTT
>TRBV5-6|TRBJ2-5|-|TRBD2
CASSLGLAGGRVTETQYF
TGTGCCAGCAGCTTGGGTCTAGCGGGGGGGAGAGTGACCGAGACCCAGTACTTC
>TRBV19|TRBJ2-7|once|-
CASAGNHLGRQYF
TGTGCCAGTGCTGGAAATCACCTAGGCAGGCAGTACTTC
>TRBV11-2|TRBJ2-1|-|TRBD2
CASSQGTSGGRSSYNEQFF
TGTGCCAGCAGCCAGGGGACTAGCGGGGGGCGGAGCTCCTACAATGAGCAGTTCTTC
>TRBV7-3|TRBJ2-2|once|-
CASSFGVDGELFF
TGTGCCAGCAGCTTTGGGGTGGACGGGGAGCTGTTTTTT
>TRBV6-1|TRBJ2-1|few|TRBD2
CASLAGGQDEQFF
TGTGCCAGTCTAGCGGGGGGCCAGGATGAGCAGTTCTTC
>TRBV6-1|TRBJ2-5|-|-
CASLRRVQETQYF
TGTGCCAGCCTGAGGAGGGTACAAGAGACCCAGTACTTC